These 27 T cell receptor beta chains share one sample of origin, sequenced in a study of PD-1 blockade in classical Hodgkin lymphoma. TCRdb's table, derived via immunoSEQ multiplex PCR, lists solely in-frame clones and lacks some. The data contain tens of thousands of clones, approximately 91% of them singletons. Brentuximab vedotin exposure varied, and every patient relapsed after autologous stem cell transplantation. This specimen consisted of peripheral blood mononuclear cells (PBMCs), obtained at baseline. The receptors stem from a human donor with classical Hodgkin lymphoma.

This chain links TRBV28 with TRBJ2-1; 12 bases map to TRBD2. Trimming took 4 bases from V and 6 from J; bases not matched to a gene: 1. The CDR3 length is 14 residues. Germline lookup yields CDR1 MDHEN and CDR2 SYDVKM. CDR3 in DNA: TGTGCCAGCAGTTGGACTAGCGGGACCAATGAGCAGTTCTTC. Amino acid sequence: CASSWTSGTNEQFF.

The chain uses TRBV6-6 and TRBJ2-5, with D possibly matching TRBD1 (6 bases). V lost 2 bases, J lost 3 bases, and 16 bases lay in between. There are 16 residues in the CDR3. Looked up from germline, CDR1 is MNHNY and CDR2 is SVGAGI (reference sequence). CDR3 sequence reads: CASSYIGQGTKETQYF. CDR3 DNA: TGTGCCAGCAGTTACATAGGCCAGGGGACGAAAGAGACCCAGTACTTC.

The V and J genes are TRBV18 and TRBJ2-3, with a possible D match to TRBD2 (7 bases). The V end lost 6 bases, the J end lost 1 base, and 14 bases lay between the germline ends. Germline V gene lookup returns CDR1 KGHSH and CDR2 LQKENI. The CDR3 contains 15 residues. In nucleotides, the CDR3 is TGTGCCAGCTCCCCCCTCGGGGGGCGCACAGATACGCAGTATTTT. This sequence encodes CASSPLGGRTDTQYF. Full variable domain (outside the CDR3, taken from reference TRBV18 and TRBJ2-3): NAGVMQNPRHLVRRRGQEARLRCSPMKGHSHVYWYRQLPEEGLKFMVYLQKENIIDESGMPKERFSAEFPKEGPSILRIQQVVRGDSAAYFCASSPLGGRTDTQYFGPGTRLTVL.

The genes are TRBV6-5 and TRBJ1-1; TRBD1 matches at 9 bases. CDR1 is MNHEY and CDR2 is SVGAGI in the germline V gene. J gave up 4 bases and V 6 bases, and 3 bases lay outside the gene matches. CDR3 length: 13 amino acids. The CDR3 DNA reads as TGTGCCAGCAGCTTGACAGGGGGCACTGAAGCTTTCTTT. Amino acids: CASSLTGGTEAFF.

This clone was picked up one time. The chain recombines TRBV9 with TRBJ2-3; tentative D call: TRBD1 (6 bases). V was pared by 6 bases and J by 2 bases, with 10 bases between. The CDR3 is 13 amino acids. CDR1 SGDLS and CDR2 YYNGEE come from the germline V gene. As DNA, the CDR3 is TGTGCCAGCAAACAGGGTAACACAGATACGCAGTATTTT. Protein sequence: CASKQGNTDTQYF.

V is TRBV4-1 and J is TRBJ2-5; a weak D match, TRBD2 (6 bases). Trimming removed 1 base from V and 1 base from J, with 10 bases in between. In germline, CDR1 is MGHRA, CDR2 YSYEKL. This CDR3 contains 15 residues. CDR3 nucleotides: TGCGCCAGCAGCCAAGGCCGGGGGACCCAAGAGACCCAGTACTTC. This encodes CASSQGRGTQETQYF.

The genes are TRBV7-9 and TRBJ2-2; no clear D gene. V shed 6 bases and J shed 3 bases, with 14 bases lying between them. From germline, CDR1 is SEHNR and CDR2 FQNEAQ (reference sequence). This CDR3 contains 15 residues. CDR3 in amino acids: CASRNQKGDTGELFF. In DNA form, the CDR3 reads TGTGCCAGCAGGAACCAAAAGGGCGACACCGGGGAGCTGTTTTTT.

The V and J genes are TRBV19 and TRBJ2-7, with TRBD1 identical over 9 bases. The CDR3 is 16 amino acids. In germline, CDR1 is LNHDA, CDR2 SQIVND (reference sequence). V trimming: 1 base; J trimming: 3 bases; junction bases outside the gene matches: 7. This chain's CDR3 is CASSIAVQGAVYEQYF. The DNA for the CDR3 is TGTGCCAGTAGTATAGCGGTACAGGGGGCGGTCTACGAGCAGTACTTC.

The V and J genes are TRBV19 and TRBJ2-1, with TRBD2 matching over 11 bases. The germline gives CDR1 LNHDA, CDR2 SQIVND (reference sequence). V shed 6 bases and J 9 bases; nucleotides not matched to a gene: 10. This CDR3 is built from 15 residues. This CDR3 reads CASSQGTSGTVEQFF. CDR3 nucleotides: TGTGCCAGTAGCCAAGGGACTAGCGGAACTGTTGAGCAGTTCTTC.

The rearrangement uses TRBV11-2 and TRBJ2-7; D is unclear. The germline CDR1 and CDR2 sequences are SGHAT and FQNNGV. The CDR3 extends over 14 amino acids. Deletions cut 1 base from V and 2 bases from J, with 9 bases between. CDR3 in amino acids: CASSLVDGTYEQYF. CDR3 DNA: TGTGCCAGCAGCTTAGTCGACGGAACCTACGAGCAGTACTTC.

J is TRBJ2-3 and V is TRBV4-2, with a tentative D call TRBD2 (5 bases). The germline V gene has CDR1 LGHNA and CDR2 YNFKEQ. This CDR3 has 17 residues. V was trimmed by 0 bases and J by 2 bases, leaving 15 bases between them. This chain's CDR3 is CASSQDLSGSLTDTQYF. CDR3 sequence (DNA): TGTGCCAGCAGCCAAGATCTAAGTGGGAGTCTCACAGATACGCAGTATTTT.

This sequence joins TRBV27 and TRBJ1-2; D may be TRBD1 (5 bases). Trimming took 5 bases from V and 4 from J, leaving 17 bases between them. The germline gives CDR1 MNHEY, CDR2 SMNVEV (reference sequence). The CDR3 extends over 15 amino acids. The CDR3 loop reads CASSETGTASYGYTF. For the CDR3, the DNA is TGTGCCAGCAGTGAAACCGGGACGGCGAGCTATGGCTACACCTTC.

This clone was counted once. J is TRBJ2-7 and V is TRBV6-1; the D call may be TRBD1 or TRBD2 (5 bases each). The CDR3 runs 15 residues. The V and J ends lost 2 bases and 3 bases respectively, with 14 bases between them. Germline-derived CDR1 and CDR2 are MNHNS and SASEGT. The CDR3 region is CASSERGGGIYEQYF. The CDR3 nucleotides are TGTGCCAGCAGTGAACGCGGTGGGGGAATCTACGAGCAGTACTTC.

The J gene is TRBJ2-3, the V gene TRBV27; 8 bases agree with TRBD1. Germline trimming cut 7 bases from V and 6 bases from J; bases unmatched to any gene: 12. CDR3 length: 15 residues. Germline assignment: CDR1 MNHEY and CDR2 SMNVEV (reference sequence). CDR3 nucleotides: TGTGCCAGCAATGTGAGCGGGCGGGACAGGGATACGCAGTATTTT. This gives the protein CASNVSGRDRDTQYF.

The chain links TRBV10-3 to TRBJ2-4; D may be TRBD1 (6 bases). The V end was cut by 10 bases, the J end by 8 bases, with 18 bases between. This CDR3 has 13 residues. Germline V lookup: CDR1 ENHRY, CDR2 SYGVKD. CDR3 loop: CATLDGTWHIQYF. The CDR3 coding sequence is TGTGCCACCCTAGACGGGACATGGCACATTCAGTACTTC.

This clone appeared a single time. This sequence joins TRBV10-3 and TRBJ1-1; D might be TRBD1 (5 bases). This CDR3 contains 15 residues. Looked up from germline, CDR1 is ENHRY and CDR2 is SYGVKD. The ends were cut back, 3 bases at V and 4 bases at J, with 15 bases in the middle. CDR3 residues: CAISDRTGGGTEAFF. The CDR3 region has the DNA TGTGCCATCAGTGACCGGACGGGGGGGGGCACTGAAGCTTTCTTT.

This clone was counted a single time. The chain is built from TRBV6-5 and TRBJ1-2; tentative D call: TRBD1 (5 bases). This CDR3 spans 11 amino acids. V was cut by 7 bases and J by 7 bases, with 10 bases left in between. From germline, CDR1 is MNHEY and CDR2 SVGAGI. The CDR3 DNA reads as TGTGCCAGCACCAGCGGGGCTGGCTACACCTTC. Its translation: CASTSGAGYTF.

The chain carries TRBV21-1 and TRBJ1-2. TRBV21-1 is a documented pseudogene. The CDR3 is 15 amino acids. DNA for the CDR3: TGTGCCAGCCCTGGGGGGGCAGGGGATAGGTATGGCTACACCTTC. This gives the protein CASPGGAGDRYGYTF.

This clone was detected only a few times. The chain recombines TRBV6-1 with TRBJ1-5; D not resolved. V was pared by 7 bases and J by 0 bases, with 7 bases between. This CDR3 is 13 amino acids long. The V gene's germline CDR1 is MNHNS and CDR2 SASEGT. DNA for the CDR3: TGTGCCAGCACAGAATATAGCAATCAGCCCCAGCATTTT. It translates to CASTEYSNQPQHF.

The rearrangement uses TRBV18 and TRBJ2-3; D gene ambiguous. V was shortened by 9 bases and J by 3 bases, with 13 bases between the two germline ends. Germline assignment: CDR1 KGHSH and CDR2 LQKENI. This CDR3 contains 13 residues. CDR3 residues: CASLSRKTDTQYF. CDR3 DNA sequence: TGTGCCAGTTTGTCGCGCAAAACAGATACGCAGTATTTT.

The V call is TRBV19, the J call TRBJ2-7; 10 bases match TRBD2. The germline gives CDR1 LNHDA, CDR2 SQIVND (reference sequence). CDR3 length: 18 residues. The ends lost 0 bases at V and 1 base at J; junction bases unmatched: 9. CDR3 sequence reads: CASSIDLTSGHPSYEQYF. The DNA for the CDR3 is TGTGCCAGTAGTATAGATCTGACTAGCGGGCACCCATCCTACGAGCAGTACTTC.

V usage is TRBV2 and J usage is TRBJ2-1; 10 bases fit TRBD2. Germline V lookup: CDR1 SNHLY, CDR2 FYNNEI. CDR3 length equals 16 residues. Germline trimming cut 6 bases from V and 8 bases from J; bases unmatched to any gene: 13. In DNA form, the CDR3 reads TGTGCCAGCAGAAAGGGGGCTAGCGGGAGTAGTTATGAGCAGTTCTTC. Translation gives CASRKGASGSSYEQFF.

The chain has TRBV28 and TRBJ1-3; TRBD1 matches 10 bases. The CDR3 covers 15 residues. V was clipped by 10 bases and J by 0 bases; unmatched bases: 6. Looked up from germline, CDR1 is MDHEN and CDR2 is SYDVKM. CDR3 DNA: TGTGCCACCTCCGGGACAGGGGTCTCTGGAAACACCATATATTTT. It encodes CATSGTGVSGNTIYF.

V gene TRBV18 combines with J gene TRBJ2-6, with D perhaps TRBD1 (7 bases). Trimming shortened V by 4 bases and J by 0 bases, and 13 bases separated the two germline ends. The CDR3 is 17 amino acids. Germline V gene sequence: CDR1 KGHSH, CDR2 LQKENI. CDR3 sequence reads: CASSRQGGGSGANVLTF. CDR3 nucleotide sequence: TGTGCCAGCTCACGGCAGGGGGGAGGCTCTGGGGCCAACGTCCTGACTTTC.

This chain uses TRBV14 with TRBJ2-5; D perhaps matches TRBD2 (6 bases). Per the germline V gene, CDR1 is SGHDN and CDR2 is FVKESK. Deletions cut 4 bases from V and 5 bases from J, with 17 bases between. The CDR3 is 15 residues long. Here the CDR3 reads CASSPSSGDWETQYF. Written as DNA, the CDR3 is TGTGCCAGCAGCCCATCGTCGGGGGATTGGGAGACCCAGTACTTC.

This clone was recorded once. This CDR3 is CSVQSGQGNTEAFF. CDR3 DNA: TGCAGCGTTCAGTCGGGACAGGGGAACACTGAAGCTTTCTTT. The V call is TRBV29-1, the J call TRBJ1-1; 9 positions match TRBD1. This CDR3 spans 14 amino acids. The ends lost 5 bases at V and 1 base at J; junction bases unmatched: 5. The V gene's germline CDR1 is SQVTM and CDR2 ANQGSEA.

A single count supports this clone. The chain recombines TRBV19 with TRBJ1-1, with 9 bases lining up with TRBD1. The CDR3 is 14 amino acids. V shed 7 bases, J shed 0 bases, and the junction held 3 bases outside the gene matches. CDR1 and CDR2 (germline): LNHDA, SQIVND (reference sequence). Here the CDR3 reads CASNRGRLNTEAFF. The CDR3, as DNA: TGTGCCAGTAACAGGGGGCGACTGAACACTGAAGCTTTCTTT.